Below are 32 T cell receptor beta chains sequenced from a single sample in a study of human T cells and chemical hapten exposure. Time point reported: pre-sensitization, week 0. Indicated treatment: therapeutic diphenylcyclopropenone sensitization with weekly scalp DPC. TCRdb ran MiXCR on the RACE reads and lists one entry per CDR3 protein. Here the sample spans around 120,000 distinct CDR3 sequences, roughly 14% being singletons. The specimen comprised whole blood, sampled in connection with sensitization to the hapten diphenylcyclopropenone (DPC). The source is a young woman with alopecia areata. Some clones in this sample may be carry-over from other donors' samples.

The rearrangement links TRBV7-2 to TRBJ1-1; no firm D call. The CDR3 extends over 15 amino acids. CDR1 is SGHTA, CDR2 FQGNSA, per germline. The ends were cut back, 0 bases at V and 2 bases at J, with 10 bases in the middle. The CDR3 region has the DNA TGTGCCAGCAGCTTAGCGTGGCTTACTAACACTGAAGCTTTCTTT. Its protein is CASSLAWLTNTEAFF.

The chain combines TRBV7-2 with TRBJ2-2, with 12 nucleotides matching TRBD2. The CDR3 length is 15 residues. The V and J ends lost 5 bases and 13 bases, in that order; junction bases with no gene match: 11. From germline, CDR1 is SGHTA and CDR2 FQGNSA. CDR3 protein: CASSTSGGPIRPLFF. CDR3 DNA sequence: TGTGCCAGCAGCACTAGCGGGGGGCCAATTCGTCCGCTGTTTTTT.

The chain carries TRBV7-9 and TRBJ1-5, with D uncertain. CDR1 and CDR2 (germline): SEHNR, FQNEAQ (reference sequence). The length of the CDR3 is 12 residues. V lost 0 bases, J lost 5 bases, and 2 bases lay in between. The CDR3 spells CASSLADQPQHF. DNA of the CDR3: TGTGCCAGCAGCTTAGCCGATCAGCCCCAGCATTTT. The full variable domain, with the rest looked up from reference TRBV7-9 and TRBJ1-5, is DTGVSQNPRHKITKRGQNVTFRCDPISEHNRLYWYRQTLGQGPEFLTYFQNEAQLEKSRLLSDRFSAERPKGSFSTLEIQRTEQGDSAMYLCASSLADQPQHFGDGTRLSIL.

This chain connects TRBV7-9 to TRBJ2-3; no clear D gene. This CDR3 contains 15 residues. Germline V gene sequence: CDR1 SEHNR, CDR2 FQNEAQ (reference sequence). With 3 bases removed from V and 0 bases from J, the gap between germline ends came to 10 bases. CDR3: CASSFDRFSTDTQYF. The CDR3 DNA reads as TGTGCCAGCAGCTTTGATAGGTTTAGCACAGATACGCAGTATTTT.

At least ten counts were recorded for this clonotype. This chain links TRBV12-3 or TRBV12-4 with TRBJ1-6; possible D gene TRBD1, 6 bases. Trimming took off 1 base at V and 10 bases at J, with 14 bases between the two ends. The CDR3 loop spans 15 amino acids. CDR3 nucleotide sequence: TGTGCCAGCAGTTTAGATGGAGGGGGAAAGTCACCCCTCCACTTT. This encodes CASSLDGGGKSPLHF.

This clonotype has more than one count but fewer than ten. The chain is built from TRBV7-2 and TRBJ1-5, with a tentative D call TRBD1 (6 bases). Per the germline V gene, CDR1 is SGHTA and CDR2 is FQGNSA. This CDR3 region has 14 residues. Trimming cost V 5 bases and J 0 bases, with 8 bases left between them. The CDR3 loop is CASSRDISNQPQHF. In DNA, the CDR3 is TGTGCCAGCAGCCGGGACATTAGCAATCAGCCCCAGCATTTT.

Ten or more counts support this clonotype. The rearrangement joins TRBV6-4 to TRBJ2-1; 11 bases map to TRBD2. The J segment lost 4 bases and the V segment lost 3 bases, leaving 2 bases of the junction unmatched. Germline V lookup: CDR1 MRHNA, CDR2 SNTAGT. This CDR3 has 15 amino acids. CDR3 protein: CASSETSGAYNEQFF. CDR3 coding DNA: TGTGCCAGCAGTGAGACTAGCGGGGCGTACAATGAGCAGTTCTTC.

This clonotype occurred many times. V gene TRBV9 combines with J gene TRBJ1-4, with 10 bases that match TRBD1. V gave up 3 bases and J gave up 7 bases; unmatched junction bases: 3. Germline V CDR1 and CDR2: SGDLS, YYNGEE. This CDR3 region has 14 residues. The DNA of the CDR3 is TGTGCCAGCAGCGAAGGGACAGGGGTTGAAAAACTGTTTTTT. Translating it yields CASSEGTGVEKLFF. Full variable domain (rest looked up from reference TRBV9 and TRBJ1-4): DSGVTQTPKHLITATGQRVTLRCSPRSGDLSVYWYQQSLDQGLQFLIQYYNGEERAKGNILERFSAQQFPDLHSELNLSSLELGDSALYFCASSEGTGVEKLFFGSGTQLSVL.

This clonotype was observed a handful of times. The chain employs TRBV4-2 and TRBJ2-1; tentatively, D is TRBD2 (5 bases). Germline loops: CDR1 LGHNA, CDR2 YNFKEQ. Trimming took 5 bases from V and 0 from J, leaving 11 bases between them. This CDR3 is built from 15 residues. The CDR3 reads CASSSGISSYNEQFF. CDR3 sequence (DNA): TGTGCCAGCAGCTCGGGGATCAGCTCCTACAATGAGCAGTTCTTC.

The gene calls are TRBV3-1 and TRBJ2-7, with TRBD2 as a possible D gene (6 bases). Trimming removed 1 base at V and 8 bases at J, with 27 bases between. CDR1 is LGHDT, CDR2 YNNKEL, per germline (reference sequence). This CDR3 region has 18 residues. CDR3 nucleotides: TGTGCCAGCAGCCAAGGTTCGCGGGGTCGCGAGGGTAGCGTACAGCAGTACTTC. Encoded protein: CASSQGSRGREGSVQQYF.

This chain uses TRBV5-6 with TRBJ1-3; D is uncertain. Germline CDR1 is SGHDT and CDR2 is YYEEEE. Trimming took off 0 bases at V and 0 bases at J, with 7 bases between the two ends. This CDR3 has 15 amino acids. The CDR3 DNA reads as TGTGCCAGCAGCTTGGTCGACTACTCTGGAAACACCATATATTTT. It yields the protein CASSLVDYSGNTIYF.

This rearrangement joins TRBV2 to TRBJ2-1; the D is unclear. Per the germline V gene, CDR1 is SNHLY and CDR2 is FYNNEI. V was pared by 1 base and J by 4 bases, with 8 bases between. The CDR3 length is 14 residues. The CDR3 nucleotides are TGTGCCAGCAGTGAAGACGGGTTATACAATGAGCAGTTCTTC. Protein: CASSEDGLYNEQFF.

This clonotype was detected a few times. The rearrangement uses TRBV25-1 and TRBJ2-3; no reliable D call. From germline, CDR1 is MGHDK and CDR2 SYGVNS. V dropped 8 bases and J dropped 6 bases, with 9 bases sitting between them. The CDR3 spans 11 residues. The CDR3 region is CASRWLDTQYF. Here the CDR3 DNA reads TGTGCCAGCCGCTGGCTGGATACGCAGTATTTT.

J is TRBJ1-1 and V is TRBV25-1, with D tentatively TRBD1 (6 bases). The CDR3 totals 12 residues. Germline V gene lookup returns CDR1 MGHDK and CDR2 SYGVNS. V was shortened by 8 bases and J by 2 bases, with 9 bases between the two germline ends. CDR3: CASVQGNTEAFF. Here the CDR3 DNA reads TGTGCCAGCGTACAGGGAAACACTGAAGCTTTCTTT.

This clonotype occurred many times. The V call is TRBV28, the J call TRBJ1-1; 8 nucleotides line up with TRBD1. The CDR3 consists of 13 residues. CDR1 and CDR2 from the germline V gene are MDHEN and SYDVKM. V lost 8 bases to trimming and J lost 4 bases; unmatched junction nucleotides: 6. CDR3 residues: CASVRQGITEAFF. CDR3 nucleotides: TGTGCCAGCGTTCGACAGGGGATCACTGAAGCTTTCTTT.

The CDR3 coding sequence is TGTGCCAGCAGCTCTCATAAGACAGACTATGGCTACACCTTC. Translated: CASSSHKTDYGYTF. This rearrangement joins TRBV7-9 to TRBJ1-2; D possibly corresponds to TRBD1 (5 bases). The CDR3 runs to 14 residues. V shed 4 bases and J shed 3 bases, with 12 bases lying between them. The V gene's germline CDR1 is SEHNR and CDR2 FQNEAQ (reference sequence).

This chain connects TRBV19 to TRBJ2-1, with 8 nucleotides matching TRBD2. CDR3 length: 18 residues. The ends lost 3 bases at V and 6 bases at J; junction bases unmatched: 16. Germline V CDR1 and CDR2: LNHDA, SQIVND (reference sequence). The CDR3 loop is CASSIGTWQRGYPNEQFF. The CDR3, as DNA: TGTGCCAGTAGTATTGGAACTTGGCAGCGGGGGTACCCCAATGAGCAGTTCTTC.

V and J are TRBV25-1 and TRBJ2-3; 8 nucleotides align to TRBD2. Per germline, CDR1 MGHDK and CDR2 SYGVNS. This CDR3 is built from 17 residues. After removal of 5 bases from V and 1 base from J, the junction contained 11 bases not matched to a gene. The CDR3 DNA reads TGTGCCAGCAGTATCTCCAATAAGACTAGCGGCACAGATACGCAGTATTTT. Encoded protein: CASSISNKTSGTDTQYF.

The chain combines TRBV10-2 with TRBJ1-5; no clear D gene. The CDR3 totals 15 residues. Trimming took 0 bases from V and 2 from J, leaving 8 bases between them. The germline gives CDR1 WSHSY, CDR2 SAAADI. The CDR3 DNA sequence: TGCGCCAGCAGTGAGTCCTCCGGGGGCAATCAGCCCCAGCATTTT. Its translation: CASSESSGGNQPQHF.

The chain carries TRBV6-5 and TRBJ1-1; no clear D gene. The CDR3 runs to 17 residues. CDR1 and CDR2 from the germline V gene are MNHEY and SVGAGI. Between the trimmed V and J ends, which lost 0 bases and 4 bases, there was a span of 18 bases. The CDR3 DNA reads as TGTGCCAGCAGTTACTCGATAGCCCCCGGGCTTGGCACTGAAGCTTTCTTT. The encoded protein is CASSYSIAPGLGTEAFF.

This clonotype has only a few counts. The V call is TRBV18, the J call TRBJ1-1, with a tentative D call TRBD1 (5 bases). V was shortened by 5 bases and J by 3 bases, with 10 bases between the two germline ends. This CDR3 spans 13 amino acids. Per germline, CDR1 KGHSH and CDR2 LQKENI. CDR3 loop: CASSNGGDTEAFF. As DNA, the CDR3 is TGTGCCAGCTCAAACGGGGGGGACACTGAAGCTTTCTTT.

This clonotype was seen at least ten times. The V call is TRBV29-1, the J call TRBJ1-1; D remains ambiguous. Germline-derived CDR1 and CDR2 are SQVTM and ANQGSEA. Trimming pared 3 bases from V and 4 bases from J, leaving 12 bases between. The length of the CDR3 is 13 residues. The CDR3 DNA follows: TGCAGCGTTGATCTGGGAGCGGGCACTGAAGCTTTCTTT. This translates into CSVDLGAGTEAFF.

J is TRBJ2-1 and V is TRBV9, with D perhaps TRBD2 (6 bases). The CDR3 consists of 16 residues. In germline, CDR1 is SGDLS, CDR2 YYNGEE. V lost 0 bases and J lost 0, with 10 bases in between. CDR3 sequence (DNA): TGTGCCAGCAGCGTAGTTGGAGCGGGCTCCTACAATGAGCAGTTCTTC. This codes for CASSVVGAGSYNEQFF. Supplemented by reference TRBV9 and TRBJ2-1, the full variable domain reads DSGVTQTPKHLITATGQRVTLRCSPRSGDLSVYWYQQSLDQGLQFLIQYYNGEERAKGNILERFSAQQFPDLHSELNLSSLELGDSALYFCASSVVGAGSYNEQFFGPGTRLTVL.

There are a few counts of this clonotype. CDR3 amino acids: CASSSLIASGGFTDTQYF. DNA of the CDR3: TGTGCCAGCAGCTCACTCATAGCTAGCGGGGGCTTCACAGATACGCAGTATTTT. V is TRBV7-2 and J is TRBJ2-3; TRBD2 matches 10 bases. Germline lookup yields CDR1 SGHTA and CDR2 FQGNSA. With V trimmed by 4 bases and J by 2 bases, 12 bases remained unmatched. CDR3 size: 18 residues.

The sample holds a few counts of this clonotype. This rearrangement joins TRBV7-9 to TRBJ2-3; TRBD2 matches at 11 bases. The V segment lost 5 bases and the J segment 2 bases; nucleotides outside the gene matches: 12. This CDR3 is 18 amino acids long. CDR1 is SEHNR and CDR2 is FQNEAQ in the germline V gene (reference sequence). The CDR3 bases are TGTGCCAGCAGCCCTACTAGCGGGGGTCGCCATTTCACAGATACGCAGTATTTT. It encodes CASSPTSGGRHFTDTQYF.

This clonotype appeared many times. The V and J genes are TRBV10-2 and TRBJ2-3; D is perhaps TRBD1 (6 bases). This CDR3 is 15 amino acids long. V was cut by 8 bases and J by 3 bases, with 18 bases left in between. CDR1 and CDR2 from the germline V gene are WSHSY and SAAADI. The chain's CDR3 is CASSRAQGSTDTQYF. In DNA, the CDR3 is TGCGCCAGCTCCCGGGCACAGGGTAGTACAGATACGCAGTATTTT.

This sequence joins TRBV20-1 and TRBJ2-5; a weak D match, TRBD2 (6 bases). With 3 bases removed from V and 5 bases from J, the gap between germline ends came to 10 bases. Germline V gene sequence: CDR1 DFQATT, CDR2 SNEGSKA (reference sequence). The CDR3 length is 12 residues. This CDR3 is CSASGGVETQYF. As DNA, the CDR3 is TGCAGTGCTAGCGGCGGGGTTGAGACCCAGTACTTC.

This clonotype turned up a few times. The chain combines TRBV2 with TRBJ2-1; D not certain. V shed 4 bases and J shed 10 bases, with 8 bases lying between them. Germline CDR1 reads SNHLY; CDR2 reads FYNNEI. There are 11 residues in the CDR3. The CDR3 coding sequence is TGTGCCAGCAGTGCTGGTATCGAGCAGTTCTTC. Translation: CASSAGIEQFF.

This clonotype has more than one count but fewer than ten. The chain combines TRBV6-6 with TRBJ2-1; TRBD2 agrees at 10 bases. The CDR3 is 15 residues long. V gave up 7 bases and J gave up 2 bases; unmatched junction bases: 5. Germline CDR1 MNHNY, CDR2 SVGAGI (reference sequence). For the CDR3, the DNA is TGTGCCAGCATTAAACTAGCGGGGCCCTACAATGAGCAGTTCTTC. It is translated as CASIKLAGPYNEQFF.

The chain is built from TRBV7-9 and TRBJ2-7; possibly TRBD1 or TRBD2 for D (5 bases each). V was shortened by 3 bases and J by 6 bases, with 9 bases between the two germline ends. Germline lookup yields CDR1 SEHNR and CDR2 FQNEAQ (reference sequence). This CDR3 has 12 residues. This CDR3 is CASSLSGSEQYF. In DNA, the CDR3 is TGTGCCAGCAGCTTGTCAGGGAGCGAGCAGTACTTC.

V usage is TRBV6-2 or TRBV6-3 and J usage is TRBJ2-7; the D gene is possibly TRBD1 (7 bases). CDR3 length: 15 amino acids. Germline CDR1 is MNHEY and CDR2 is SVGEGT. V was clipped by 7 bases and J by 1 base, with 17 bases between them. CDR3 in amino acids: CASTPQGTSSYEQYF. The CDR3 nucleotides are TGTGCCAGCACTCCACAGGGGACTTCTTCCTACGAGCAGTACTTC.

The J gene is TRBJ2-7, the V gene TRBV5-4, with 8 positions matching TRBD2. The germline gives CDR1 SGHNT, CDR2 YYREEE (reference sequence). J lost 1 base, V lost 7 bases, and 7 bases had no gene match. The CDR3 is made up of 14 amino acids. CDR3 loop: CASGLVAGSYEQYF. Written as DNA, the CDR3 is TGTGCCAGCGGACTTGTAGCGGGGTCCTACGAGCAGTACTTC.